The rows below give T cell receptor beta chains drawn from one sample of a study of shared clonotypes between healthy human individuals. The method was immunoSEQ multiplex PCR; TCRdb's version includes in-frame clones alone and lacks a portion of them. The sample has about half a million clones, roughly 80% seen once. The specimen sequenced was PBMCs. The origin of the receptors is a middle-aged woman in good health. Some clones in this sample may be carry-over from other donors' samples. Both conserved end residues are part of each CDR3. Each record gives: J gene, V gene, clone size, D gene, CDR3 DNA, CDR3 protein. A D gene is named only where the DNA matches it firmly. Some rows have no size entry. The others give once, few or many, or a class for an expanded clone.

j_call: TRBJ2-2; v_call: TRBV27; clone_size: NA; d_call: TRBD2; cdr3_nt: TGTGCCAGCAGTGTATTATATCCTAGCGGGAGGAATAGAACCGGGGAGCTGTTTTTT; cdr3_aa: CASSVLYPSGRNRTGELFF
j_call: TRBJ2-1; v_call: TRBV5-3; clone_size: NA; d_call: TRBD2; cdr3_nt: TGTGCCAGAAGCTTGGCCAACCAGACTAGCGGGAGGCCCGGCTGGTACAATGAGCAGTTCTTC; cdr3_aa: CARSLANQTSGRPGWYNEQFF
j_call: TRBJ1-2; v_call: TRBV28; clone_size: NA; d_call: NA; cdr3_nt: TGTGCCAGCAGTCTACAGGGAATCCGTGGCTACACCTTC; cdr3_aa: CASSLQGIRGYTF
j_call: TRBJ1-2; v_call: TRBV19; clone_size: NA; d_call: NA; cdr3_nt: TGTGCCAGTAGTGCTACAGGGATCCCACCTTATGGCTACACCTTC; cdr3_aa: CASSATGIPPYGYTF
j_call: TRBJ2-3; v_call: TRBV29-1; clone_size: NA; d_call: TRBD1; cdr3_nt: TGCAGCCTCACACCGGGACAGGGGGCGGATACGCAGTATTTT; cdr3_aa: CSLTPGQGADTQYF
j_call: TRBJ1-5; v_call: TRBV2; clone_size: NA; d_call: TRBD1; cdr3_nt: TGTGCCAGCAGTGAACGGGACAGGGTCAGCAATCAGCCCCAGCATTTT; cdr3_aa: CASSERDRVSNQPQHF
j_call: TRBJ2-7; v_call: TRBV11-3; clone_size: NA; d_call: TRBD1; cdr3_nt: TGTGCCAGCAGCTTCCCTGACAGGGGCCGGGGCGAGCAGTACTTC; cdr3_aa: CASSFPDRGRGEQYF
j_call: TRBJ1-2; v_call: TRBV5-4; clone_size: few; d_call: NA; cdr3_nt: TGTGCCAGCAGCTTGGCGTTTAACCAGGGTTTGGATGGCTACACCTTC; cdr3_aa: CASSLAFNQGLDGYTF
j_call: TRBJ1-6; v_call: TRBV30; clone_size: few; d_call: NA; cdr3_nt: TGTGCCTTCAACCAAGACAATTCACCCCTCCACTTT; cdr3_aa: CAFNQDNSPLHF
j_call: TRBJ2-1; v_call: TRBV10-2; clone_size: NA; d_call: NA; cdr3_nt: TGCGCCAGCAGTGAAGCCCCCAGGGTCAATGAGCAGTTCTTC; cdr3_aa: CASSEAPRVNEQFF
j_call: TRBJ2-5; v_call: TRBV19; clone_size: NA; d_call: NA; cdr3_nt: TGTGCCAGTAGTATTTGGCCACCGGAGACCCAGTACTTC; cdr3_aa: CASSIWPPETQYF
j_call: TRBJ1-1; v_call: TRBV21-1; clone_size: NA; d_call: NA; cdr3_nt: TGTGCCAGCAGCGACCTGGACAGGGGAGGTACTGAAGCTTTCTTT; cdr3_aa: CASSDLDRGGTEAFF
j_call: TRBJ2-7; v_call: TRBV30; clone_size: NA; d_call: NA; cdr3_nt: TGTGCCTGGAGCCTAGGGTTCTACGAGCAGTACTTC; cdr3_aa: CAWSLGFYEQYF
j_call: TRBJ1-3; v_call: TRBV9; clone_size: once; d_call: TRBD1; cdr3_nt: TGTGCCAGCAGCCCAGGGACAGGGGGCAATTCTGGAAACACCATATATTTT; cdr3_aa: CASSPGTGGNSGNTIYF
j_call: TRBJ2-5; v_call: TRBV5-1; clone_size: NA; d_call: TRBD2; cdr3_nt: TGCGCCAGCAGCGGGAGGGCCGGGGAGACCCAGTACTTC; cdr3_aa: CASSGRAGETQYF
j_call: TRBJ2-7; v_call: TRBV19; clone_size: NA; d_call: NA; cdr3_nt: TGTGCCAGTAGTATAACCGGGACGTACGAGCAGTACTTC; cdr3_aa: CASSITGTYEQYF
j_call: TRBJ2-1; v_call: TRBV30; clone_size: NA; d_call: NA; cdr3_nt: TGTGCCTGGAGTGTCATCCTGACCTCCAGCTCCTACAATGAGCAGTTCTTC; cdr3_aa: CAWSVILTSSSYNEQFF
j_call: TRBJ2-1; v_call: TRBV2; clone_size: NA; d_call: NA; cdr3_nt: TGTGCCAGCAGTGAAAGGGATCATGAGCAGTTCTTC; cdr3_aa: CASSERDHEQFF
j_call: TRBJ2-7; v_call: TRBV2; clone_size: NA; d_call: TRBD2; cdr3_nt: TGTGCCAGCACCTGGACTAGCGAGGGGCAGTACTTC; cdr3_aa: CASTWTSEGQYF
j_call: TRBJ2-7; v_call: TRBV14; clone_size: few; d_call: TRBD2; cdr3_nt: TGTGCCAGCAGCCAAGGGGGAACTAGCGGAGTAAGGGAGCAGTACTTC; cdr3_aa: CASSQGGTSGVREQYF
j_call: TRBJ2-5; v_call: TRBV7-9; clone_size: NA; d_call: TRBD2; cdr3_nt: TGTGCCAGCAGCTTAGCTCTCGCGGGAGGGACTAAACAGACCCAGTACTTC; cdr3_aa: CASSLALAGGTKQTQYF
j_call: TRBJ1-3; v_call: TRBV30; clone_size: NA; d_call: NA; cdr3_nt: TGTGCCTGGAGTCCCACAAACACCATATATTTT; cdr3_aa: CAWSPTNTIYF
j_call: TRBJ1-3; v_call: TRBV7-2; clone_size: NA; d_call: NA; cdr3_nt: TGTGCCAGCAGCTTAGCCCGGGGGGCGGGAAACACCATATATTTT; cdr3_aa: CASSLARGAGNTIYF
j_call: TRBJ2-2; v_call: TRBV2; clone_size: NA; d_call: TRBD2; cdr3_nt: TGTGCCAGCAGAGCACTAGCGGACCCTTCCACCGGGGAGCTGTTTTTT; cdr3_aa: CASRALADPSTGELFF
j_call: TRBJ2-7; v_call: TRBV15; clone_size: once; d_call: NA; cdr3_nt: TGTGCCACCAGCGCCCAAGCGGTCGAGCAGTACTTC; cdr3_aa: CATSAQAVEQYF
j_call: TRBJ2-2; v_call: TRBV13; clone_size: NA; d_call: NA; cdr3_nt: TGTGCCAGCAGCTTATGGGCCGGGGAGCTGTTTTTT; cdr3_aa: CASSLWAGELFF
j_call: TRBJ2-5; v_call: TRBV30; clone_size: NA; d_call: NA; cdr3_nt: TGTGCCTGGAACGACAAACAAGAGACCCAGTACTTC; cdr3_aa: CAWNDKQETQYF
j_call: TRBJ1-1; v_call: TRBV7-3; clone_size: few; d_call: NA; cdr3_nt: TGTGCCAGCAGCTTAGGGGTTGACACTGAAGCTTTCTTT; cdr3_aa: CASSLGVDTEAFF
j_call: TRBJ2-5; v_call: TRBV10-3; clone_size: NA; d_call: NA; cdr3_nt: TGTGCCAGTCAGACAGATTTCCAAGAGACCCAGTACTTC; cdr3_aa: CASQTDFQETQYF
j_call: TRBJ2-5; v_call: TRBV5-1; clone_size: few; d_call: NA; cdr3_nt: TGCGCCAGCACGACAGGTCCTGGGGAGACCCAGTACTTC; cdr3_aa: CASTTGPGETQYF
j_call: TRBJ1-1; v_call: TRBV7-3; clone_size: NA; d_call: NA; cdr3_nt: TGTGCCAGCAGCTTTGGGGGAAGCACTGAAGCTTTCTTT; cdr3_aa: CASSFGGSTEAFF